Following are 9 T cell receptor beta chains from one sample sequenced in a study of shared clonotypes between healthy human individuals. Measured with immunoSEQ multiplex PCR; TCRdb has only the in-frame clones, and not every one. The table includes 1.5 million to 2.5 million clones, about 95% detected once. Naive CD8 cells comprised CD45RO-negative, CCR7-positively selected cells, excluding terminally differentiated effector memory CD45RA+ cells. Sequenced sample: naive CD8+ T cells sorted from blood. These receptors were taken from a man between 18 and 29 years old in good health.

This chain joins TRBV9 and TRBJ2-5; D perhaps matches TRBD1 (5 bases). The last part of the DNA fits TRBJ2-7 better; the J call may be wrong. The CDR3 spans 13 residues. Germline CDR1 reads SGDLS; CDR2 reads YYNGEE. The CDR3 DNA sequence: TGTGCCAGCAGCCCTGGACAAGCCTACGAGCAGTACTTC. It codes for CASSPGQAYEQYF.

The chain is built from TRBV13 and TRBJ2-7, with TRBD1 matching 7 bases. CDR1 and CDR2 from the germline V gene are PRHDT and FYEKMQ (reference sequence). V lost 5 bases and J lost 1; bases outside the gene matches: 8. CDR3 length: 15 amino acids. In DNA form, the CDR3 reads TGTGCCAGCAGCCCCACCGGGACAGTGTCCTACGAGCAGTACTTC. Protein product: CASSPTGTVSYEQYF.

The chain is built from TRBV14 and TRBJ2-1; 9 bases are shared with TRBD1. CDR3 size: 18 residues. Looked up from germline, CDR1 is SGHDN and CDR2 is FVKESK. Trimming removed 3 bases from V and 7 bases from J; junction bases left unmatched: 16. Written as DNA, the CDR3 is TGTGCCAGCAGCCACCCCGGACAGGGGACGGGAGCAGGGAATGAGCAGTTCTTC. Protein product: CASSHPGQGTGAGNEQFF.

CDR3 residues: CASSHRRTGYNSPLHF. The CDR3 DNA reads TGTGCCAGCAGCCATAGGCGGACAGGGTATAATTCACCCCTCCACTTT. The chain couples TRBV11-2 to TRBJ1-6; 8 bases line up with TRBD1. V shed 5 bases, J shed 4 bases, and the junction held 7 bases outside the gene matches. CDR1 and CDR2 (germline): SGHAT, FQNNGV. This CDR3 is 16 amino acids long.

V usage is TRBV7-9 and J usage is TRBJ1-1; TRBD1 matches 8 bases. The CDR3 runs to 16 residues. Germline-derived CDR1 and CDR2 are SEHNR and FQNEAQ (reference sequence). After removal of 5 bases from V and 4 bases from J, the junction contained 12 bases not matched to a gene. Here the CDR3 reads CASSPRTGRGATEAFF. The CDR3 DNA sequence: TGTGCCAGCAGCCCACGGACAGGGCGAGGGGCCACTGAAGCTTTCTTT.

A single count supports this clone. V is TRBV19 and J is TRBJ2-2; maybe TRBD1 (5 bases). V was trimmed by 5 bases and J by 4 bases, leaving 11 bases between them. In germline, CDR1 is LNHDA, CDR2 SQIVND (reference sequence). The length of the CDR3 is 14 residues. CDR3 sequence (DNA): TGTGCCAGTAGTGTGACAAGGGGCACCGGGGAGCTGTTTTTT. Translated, it gives CASSVTRGTGELFF.

As to this clone: This specimen includes other DNA sequences encoding the same CDR3. This sequence joins TRBV6-6 and TRBJ2-7; D ambiguous. CDR1 is MNHNY and CDR2 is SVGAGI in the germline V gene (reference sequence). V was trimmed by 0 bases and J by 3 bases, leaving 6 bases between them. The CDR3 length is 13 residues. CDR3: CASSYSWDYEQYF. In DNA form, the CDR3 reads TGTGCCAGCAGTTACTCTTGGGACTACGAGCAGTACTTC.

V gene TRBV5-1 combines with J gene TRBJ1-1; no firm D call. Looked up from germline, CDR1 is SGHRS and CDR2 is YFSETQ. Trimming cost V 0 bases and J 4 bases, with 19 bases left between them. The CDR3 contains 17 residues. CDR3 loop: CASSLGPHMGAVTEAFF. The CDR3 DNA is TGCGCCAGCAGCTTGGGCCCCCATATGGGAGCGGTCACTGAAGCTTTCTTT. Variable domain in full (rest from reference TRBV5-1 and TRBJ1-1): KAGVTQTPRYLIKTRGQQVTLSCSPISGHRSVSWYQQTPGQGLQFLFEYFSETQRNKGNFPGRFSGRQFSNSRSEMNVSTLELGDSALYLCASSLGPHMGAVTEAFFGQGTRLTVV.

This rearrangement joins TRBV28 to TRBJ2-3; D is unresolved. Trimming removed 6 bases at V and 5 bases at J, with 12 bases between. CDR3 size: 13 residues. Germline CDR1 reads MDHEN; CDR2 reads SYDVKM. The CDR3 region has the DNA TGTGCCAGCAGATCGTCTGGGGAAGATACGCAGTATTTT. It translates to CASRSSGEDTQYF.